The 19 T cell receptor beta chains reported below all come from one sample, sequenced in a study of T cell clonality in common variable immunodeficiency. The method was immunoSEQ multiplex PCR; TCRdb's version includes in-frame clones alone and lacks a portion of them. Observed in the sample are tens of thousands of clones, none of them singletons. The source material was peripheral blood mononuclear cells. The receptor set was obtained from a person aged 18 to 69 in good health.

This clone was recorded a few times. The CDR3 is cut off 3 residues early in the read; its end comes from the germline J gene. V is TRBV19 and J is TRBJ1-2; D gene uncertain. Germline CDR1 LNHDA, CDR2 SQIVND (reference sequence). The CDR3 length is 17 residues. The part of the CDR3 DNA that was read is TGTGCCAGTAGTATAGAAGCTAGCGGGAGTTTCACAGATACC. Its protein product is CASSIEASGSFTDT. The complete CDR3 reads CASSIEASGSFTDTYTF.

As concerns this clone: The DNA ends 3 residues before the CDR3 does, and the rest of the CDR3 is filled in from the germline J gene. V usage is TRBV6-2 or TRBV6-3 and J usage is TRBJ2-5; a weak D match, TRBD2 (5 bases). The ends were cut back, 9 bases at V and 4 bases at J, with 18 bases in the middle. This CDR3 contains 14 residues. Germline CDR1 MNHEY, CDR2 SVGEGT. CDR3 region: CARAEGPQPETQYF. The covered CDR3 bases are TGTGCCAGGGCTGAGGGCCCCCAACCAGAGACC.

This clone was seen a handful of times. CDR3 bases read: TGTGCCTGGTCTCTCACAGATACC. Its translation is CAWSLTDT. In full, the CDR3 is CAWSLTDTYTF. This rearrangement joins TRBV30 to TRBJ1-2; the D is unclear. With the read ending 3 residues before the CDR3 end, the germline J gene is used to fill in that end. Germline CDR1 reads GTSNPN; CDR2 reads SVGIG (reference sequence). The CDR3 contains 11 residues.

There are many counts of this clone. Read data end 3 residues before the CDR3 end; the end is taken from the germline J gene. The V call is TRBV7-2, the J call TRBJ2-1, with 13 bases lining up with TRBD2. The CDR3 consists of 14 residues. Germline V gives CDR1 SGHTA, CDR2 FQGNSA. The trim removed 4 bases at V and 9 bases at J, leaving 3 bases unmatched. Partial CDR3 DNA: TGTGCCAGCAGCTCCGGACTAGCGGGAGCTGAG. Encoded protein: CASSSGLAGAE. The whole CDR3 protein reads CASSSGLAGAEQFF.

This clone was recorded a few times. A junction end diverges from the germline sequence, so it may reflect a read error. The sequence runs out 3 residues before the end of the CDR3; the remainder is reconstructed from the germline J gene. The sample contains more than one DNA sequence encoding this CDR3. This chain uses TRBV7-9 with TRBJ1-2, with a possible D match to TRBD1 (5 bases). The germline V gene encodes CDR1 SEHNR and CDR2 FQNEAQ (reference sequence). The CDR3 consists of 15 residues. CDR3: CASSLMKAGSYGYTF. The part of the CDR3 DNA that was read is TGTGCCAGCAGCTTAATGAAGGCAGGGAGCTATGGT.

This clone occurred many times. Incomplete CDR3 DNA: TGTGCCAGTAGTACCACTAGCGGGAGCACAGATACG. Its translation: CASSTTSGSTDT. The entire CDR3 protein is CASSTTSGSTDTQYF. V usage is TRBV19 and J usage is TRBJ2-3, with 9 bases lining up with TRBD2. The read halts 3 residues ahead of the CDR3 end, with the missing end drawn from the germline J gene. This CDR3 has 15 residues. From germline, CDR1 is LNHDA and CDR2 SQIVND (reference sequence). Unmatched junction bases numbered 2, after V lost 4 bases and J lost 0 bases.

Turning to this clone: The read ends 3 residues early relative to the CDR3; the germline J gene fills the gap. The chain is built from TRBV19 and TRBJ1-2; D possibly corresponds to TRBD1 (5 bases). Germline V CDR1 and CDR2: LNHDA, SQIVND (reference sequence). V was trimmed by 3 bases and J by 4 bases, leaving 15 bases between them. The CDR3 consists of 15 residues. Here the CDR3 reads CASSISPLGGYGYTF. CDR3 DNA (partial): TGTGCCAGTAGTATTAGCCCCTTGGGGGGCTATGGC.

This clone has ten or more counts. The read comes to an end 3 residues before the CDR3 does, leaving the germline J gene to fill in the end. The rearrangement joins TRBV20-1 to TRBJ2-4; D tentatively fits TRBD1 or TRBD2 (7 bases each). The CDR3 contains 15 residues. From germline, CDR1 is DFQATT and CDR2 SNEGSKA (reference sequence). The CDR3 bases that were read are TGCAGATGCAAGGGGGCTCCCGGTCGGGAGGATGGT. Translation gives CRCKGAPGREDG. The whole CDR3 region reads CRCKGAPGREDGQYF.

This clone occurred many times. The observed sequence ends 3 residues before the CDR3 terminus, with the missing tail filled in from the germline J gene. The chain joins TRBV19 to TRBJ2-1; 9 bases are a match to TRBD2. CDR3 length: 17 residues. The V gene end was trimmed by 5 bases and the J gene end by 0 bases; junction bases not matched to a gene: 8. The germline gives CDR1 LNHDA, CDR2 SQIVND (reference sequence). The part of the CDR3 DNA that was read is TGTGCCAGTAGTGGTGGACTAGCGCGCAGCTCCTACAATGAG. Protein sequence: CASSGGLARSSYNE. The complete CDR3 sequence is CASSGGLARSSYNEQFF. The full variable domain, its missing parts supplied by reference TRBV19 and TRBJ2-1, is DGGITQSPKYLFRKEGQNVTLSCEQNLNHDAMYWYRQDPGQGLRLIYYSQIVNDFQKGDIAEGYSVSREKKESFPLTVTSAQKNPTAFYLCASSGGLARSSYNEQFFGPGTRLTVL.

This clone was counted only a few times. A junction end diverges from the germline sequence, so it may reflect a read error. The CDR3 end falls 3 residues outside the read, so it is completed with the germline J gene. Other DNA sequences of this sample code for an identical CDR3. The chain joins TRBV7-7 to TRBJ1-2; 10 bases line up with TRBD1. The CDR3 runs 17 residues. Germline V gives CDR1 SSHAT, CDR2 FNYEAQ (reference sequence). Incomplete CDR3 DNA: TGTGCTAGCAGCCCTCCCCGACAGGGGGCCGGAGGGGGTGGC. Protein: CASSPPRQGAGGGG. The full CDR3 is CASSPPRQGAGGGGYTF. The full variable domain, in which reference TRBV7-7 and TRBJ1-2 provide the parts outside the CDR3, is GAGVSQSPRYKVTKRGQDVTLRCDPISSHATLYWYQQALGQGPEFLTYFNYEAQPDKSGLPSDRFSAERPEGSISTLTIQRTEQRDSAMYRCASSPPRQGAGGGGYTFGSGTRLTVV.

This clone came up many times. The read ends 3 residues before the CDR3 terminus; that terminus is restored from the germline J gene. This rearrangement joins TRBV20-1 to TRBJ1-5; 8 bases map to TRBD1. The CDR3 contains 16 residues. Unmatched junction bases numbered 8, after V lost 0 bases and J lost 4 bases. CDR1 and CDR2 from the germline V gene are DFQATT and SNEGSKA (reference sequence). CDR3 DNA, as far as it was read: TGCAGTGCTAGAGATTTGACAGGGGAAGGGAATCAGCCC. Protein product: CSARDLTGEGNQP. The full CDR3 reads CSARDLTGEGNQPQHF.

This clone was seen at least ten times. Read data end 3 residues before the CDR3 end; the end is taken from the germline J gene. The V gene is TRBV10-2, the J gene TRBJ2-7; TRBD2 matches 9 bases. The V segment lost 5 bases and the J segment 3 bases; nucleotides outside the gene matches: 11. This CDR3 is built from 16 residues. Germline CDR1 and CDR2: WSHSY and SAAADI. CDR3 residues: CASSPDLLAGNYEQYF. The CDR3 DNA, read in part, is TGCGCCAGCAGTCCGGACCTCCTAGCGGGAAACTACGAG.

In this sample, this clone turned up many times. This CDR3 is CASSPNPGQGPRRAFF. Partial CDR3 DNA: TGTGCCAGCAGCCCCAATCCGGGACAGGGCCCGAGGCGA. The chain recombines TRBV14 with TRBJ1-1, with 9 bases aligning to TRBD1. The read finishes 3 residues shy of the CDR3 end, and the germline J gene is used to complete it. Germline loops: CDR1 SGHDN, CDR2 FVKESK. The CDR3 has 16 residues.

This clone occurred many times. The read finishes 3 residues shy of the CDR3 end, and the germline J gene is used to complete it. This chain uses TRBV19 with TRBJ1-1, with D unresolved. The CDR3 is made up of 14 amino acids. CDR1 and CDR2 (germline): LNHDA, SQIVND (reference sequence). V lost 0 bases and J lost 3, with 8 bases in between. The CDR3 bases that were read are TGTGCCAGTAGTATAGATCCAGGTTACACTGAA. This gives the protein CASSIDPGYTE. The whole CDR3 reads CASSIDPGYTEAFF.

In its sample, this clone was seen many times. The read halts 3 residues ahead of the CDR3 end, with the missing end drawn from the germline J gene. The chain employs TRBV18 and TRBJ2-2; 7 nucleotides line up with TRBD1. The CDR3 loop spans 16 amino acids. The ends lost 3 bases at V and 4 bases at J; junction bases unmatched: 8. Germline V gives CDR1 KGHSH, CDR2 LQKENI. The CDR3 here is CASSPPRQGGTGELFF. The part of the CDR3 DNA that was read is TGTGCCAGCTCACCCCCTCGACAGGGCGGCACCGGGGAG.

This clone occurred many times. The read terminates 3 residues ahead of where the CDR3 ends, so the germline J gene completes it. The chain is built from TRBV29-1 and TRBJ2-7; D remains ambiguous. The CDR3 contains 14 residues. Germline assignment: CDR1 SQVTM and CDR2 ANQGSEA. Deletions cut 0 bases from V and 6 bases from J, with 15 bases between. CDR3 DNA, as far as it was read: TGCAGCGTTGAAGATCTTCATCGATCGGGCGAG. Encoded protein: CSVEDLHRSGE. The whole CDR3 protein reads CSVEDLHRSGEQYF.

In this sample, this clone turned up many times. The CDR3 end is not reached by the read, which stops 3 residues before it; the germline J gene fills it in. This chain connects TRBV6-2 or TRBV6-3 to TRBJ1-2, with TRBD1 as a possible D gene (5 bases). This CDR3 region has 11 residues. Germline CDR1 MNHEY, CDR2 SVGEGT. V dropped 7 bases and J dropped 7 bases, with 10 bases sitting between them. The CDR3 spells CASMGGRGYTF. CDR3 bases read: TGTGCCAGCATGGGGGGTCGTGGC.

This clone was recorded many times. CDR3 DNA, as far as it was read: TGTGCCAGCGCCCGGTCACCAGAGACC. Translating gives CASARSPET. The entire CDR3 reads CASARSPETQYF. The chain recombines TRBV6-2 or TRBV6-3 with TRBJ2-5; D remains unclear. The observed sequence ends 3 residues before the CDR3 terminus, with the missing tail filled in from the germline J gene. The CDR3 totals 12 residues. Per germline, CDR1 MNHEY and CDR2 SVGEGT. Trimming cost V 8 bases and J 4 bases, with 11 bases left between them.

This clone was seen many times. The read is 3 residues too short to cover the CDR3 end, so that end is filled in from the germline J gene. This chain joins TRBV10-3 and TRBJ2-1, with TRBD2 matching over 9 bases. The CDR3 has 14 residues. The germline CDR1 and CDR2 sequences are ENHRY and SYGVKD. V shed 3 bases and J 8 bases; nucleotides not matched to a gene: 5. CDR3 DNA (partial): TGTGCCATCAGTGATGAGCGGGAGGCGGATGAG. This codes for CAISDEREADE. The entire CDR3 protein reads CAISDEREADEQFF.